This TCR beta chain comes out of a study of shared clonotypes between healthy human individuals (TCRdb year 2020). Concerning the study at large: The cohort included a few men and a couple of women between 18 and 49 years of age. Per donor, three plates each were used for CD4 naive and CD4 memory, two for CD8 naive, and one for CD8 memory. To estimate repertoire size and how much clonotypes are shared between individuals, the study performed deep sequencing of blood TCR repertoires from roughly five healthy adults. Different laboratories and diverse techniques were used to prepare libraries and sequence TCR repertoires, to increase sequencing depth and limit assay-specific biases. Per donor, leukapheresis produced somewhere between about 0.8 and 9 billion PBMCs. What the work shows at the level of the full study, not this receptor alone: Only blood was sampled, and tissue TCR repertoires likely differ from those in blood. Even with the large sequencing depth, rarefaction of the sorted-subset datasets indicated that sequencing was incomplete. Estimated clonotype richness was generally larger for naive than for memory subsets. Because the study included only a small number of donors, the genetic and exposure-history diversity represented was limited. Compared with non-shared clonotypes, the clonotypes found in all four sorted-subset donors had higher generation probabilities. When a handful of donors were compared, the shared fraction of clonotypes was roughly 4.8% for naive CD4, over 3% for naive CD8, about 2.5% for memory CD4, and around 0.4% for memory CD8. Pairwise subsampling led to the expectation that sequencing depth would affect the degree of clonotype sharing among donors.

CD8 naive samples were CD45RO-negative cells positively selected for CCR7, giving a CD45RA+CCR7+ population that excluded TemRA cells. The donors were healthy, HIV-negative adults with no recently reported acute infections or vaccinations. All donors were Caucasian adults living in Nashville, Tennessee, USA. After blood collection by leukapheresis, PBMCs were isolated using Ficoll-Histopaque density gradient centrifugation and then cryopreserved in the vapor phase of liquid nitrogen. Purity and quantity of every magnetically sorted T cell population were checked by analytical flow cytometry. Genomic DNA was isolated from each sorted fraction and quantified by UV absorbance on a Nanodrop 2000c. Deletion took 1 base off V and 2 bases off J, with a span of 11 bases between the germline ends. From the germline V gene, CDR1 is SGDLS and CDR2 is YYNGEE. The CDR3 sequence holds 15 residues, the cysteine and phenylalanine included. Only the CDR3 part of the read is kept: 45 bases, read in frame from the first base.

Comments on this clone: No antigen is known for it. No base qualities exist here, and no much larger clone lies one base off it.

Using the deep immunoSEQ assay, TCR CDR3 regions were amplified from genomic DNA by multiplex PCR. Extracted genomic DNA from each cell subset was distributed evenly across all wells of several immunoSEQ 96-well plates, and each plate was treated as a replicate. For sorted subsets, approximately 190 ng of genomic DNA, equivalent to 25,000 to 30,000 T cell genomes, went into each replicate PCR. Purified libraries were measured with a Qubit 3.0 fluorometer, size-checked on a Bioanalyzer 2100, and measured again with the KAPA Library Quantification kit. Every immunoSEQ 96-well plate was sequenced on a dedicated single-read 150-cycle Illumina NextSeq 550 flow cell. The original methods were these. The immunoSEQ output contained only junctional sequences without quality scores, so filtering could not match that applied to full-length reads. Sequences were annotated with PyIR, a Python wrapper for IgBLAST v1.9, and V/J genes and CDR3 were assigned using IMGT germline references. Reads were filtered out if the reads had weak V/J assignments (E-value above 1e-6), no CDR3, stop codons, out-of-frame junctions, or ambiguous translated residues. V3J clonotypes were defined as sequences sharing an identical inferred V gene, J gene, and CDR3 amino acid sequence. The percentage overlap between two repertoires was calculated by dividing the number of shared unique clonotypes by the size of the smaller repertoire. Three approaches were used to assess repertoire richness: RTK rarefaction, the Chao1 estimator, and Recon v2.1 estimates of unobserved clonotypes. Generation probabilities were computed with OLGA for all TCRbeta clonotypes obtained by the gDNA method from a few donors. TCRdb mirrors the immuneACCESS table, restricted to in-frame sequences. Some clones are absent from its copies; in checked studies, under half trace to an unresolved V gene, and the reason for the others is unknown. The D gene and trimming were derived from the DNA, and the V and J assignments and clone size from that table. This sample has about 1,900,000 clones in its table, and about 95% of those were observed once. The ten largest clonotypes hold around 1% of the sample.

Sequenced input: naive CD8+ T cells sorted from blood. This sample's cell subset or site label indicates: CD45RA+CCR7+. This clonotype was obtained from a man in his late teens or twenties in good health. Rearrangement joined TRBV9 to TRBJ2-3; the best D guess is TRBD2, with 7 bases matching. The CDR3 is CASSVYGGPTDTQYF. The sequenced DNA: TGTGCCAGCAGCGTATACGGGGGGCCCACAGATACGCAGTATTTT.